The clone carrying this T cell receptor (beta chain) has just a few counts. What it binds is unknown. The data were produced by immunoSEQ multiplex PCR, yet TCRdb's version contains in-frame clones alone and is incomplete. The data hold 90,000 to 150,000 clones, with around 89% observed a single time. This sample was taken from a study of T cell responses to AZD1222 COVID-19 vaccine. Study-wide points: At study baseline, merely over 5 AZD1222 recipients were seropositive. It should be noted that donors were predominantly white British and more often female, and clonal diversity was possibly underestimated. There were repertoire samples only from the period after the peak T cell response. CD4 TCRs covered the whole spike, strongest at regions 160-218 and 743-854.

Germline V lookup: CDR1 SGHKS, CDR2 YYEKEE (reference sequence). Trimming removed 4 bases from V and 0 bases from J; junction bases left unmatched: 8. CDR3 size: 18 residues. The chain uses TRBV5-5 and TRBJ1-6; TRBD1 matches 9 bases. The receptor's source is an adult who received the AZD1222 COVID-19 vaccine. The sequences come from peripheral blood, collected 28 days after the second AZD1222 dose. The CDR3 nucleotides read TGTGCCAGCAGCGTACAGGGGGCCCCAAGCTCCTATAATTCACCCCTCCACTTT. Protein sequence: CASSVQGAPSSYNSPLHF.